This T cell receptor (beta chain) was sequenced for a study of tumor-infiltrating lymphocytes in oesophageal squamous cell carcinoma. The germline V gene has CDR1 ENHRY and CDR2 SYGVKD. The CDR3 spans 14 residues. TCRdb independently ran MiXCR on the PCR reads; one entry per CDR3 protein. The sample shows more than 15,000 distinct CDR3 sequences, roughly half of them seen only once. The sequenced sample consisted of esophageal tumor tissue. This TCR was sampled from a male donor with esophageal squamous cell carcinoma. The chain uses TRBV10-3 and TRBJ2-3; perhaps D is TRBD1 or TRBD2 (6 bases each). Near its end, the DNA agrees better with TRBJ2-7, so the J call may be wrong. The CDR3 DNA reads TGTGCCATCAGTGAACCCCTTAAGGGGGGAGAGCAGTACTTC. This codes for CAISEPLKGGEQYF.